This T cell receptor (beta chain) was retrieved from a study of blood T cell repertoires in COVID-19. Looking at the study overall: There were acute and convalescent COVID-19 samples, and they came from the United States, Italy and Spain.

Original processing notes: Cell counts per sample came from amplifying reference gene primers. The data were produced by immunoSEQ multiplex PCR, yet TCRdb's version contains in-frame clones alone and is incomplete. Clone size and the V and J calls come from that table; the DNA yielded D and trimming. The table has about 200,000 clones, 85% to 90% seen once; the top ten hold about 4.5%. This CDR3 spans 11 amino acids. From germline, CDR1 is DFQATT and CDR2 SNEGSKA (reference sequence). Trimming left V 3 bases short and J 6 bases short, with 6 bases between. This clonotype originated in a man aged 45-65 years with acute or convalescent COVID-19. The V call is TRBV20-1, the J call TRBJ2-1, with D hard to call. The material sequenced was peripheral blood. The CDR3 loop is CSARTSNEQFF. In DNA form, the CDR3 reads TGCAGTGCTAGGACTTCCAATGAGCAGTTCTTC.